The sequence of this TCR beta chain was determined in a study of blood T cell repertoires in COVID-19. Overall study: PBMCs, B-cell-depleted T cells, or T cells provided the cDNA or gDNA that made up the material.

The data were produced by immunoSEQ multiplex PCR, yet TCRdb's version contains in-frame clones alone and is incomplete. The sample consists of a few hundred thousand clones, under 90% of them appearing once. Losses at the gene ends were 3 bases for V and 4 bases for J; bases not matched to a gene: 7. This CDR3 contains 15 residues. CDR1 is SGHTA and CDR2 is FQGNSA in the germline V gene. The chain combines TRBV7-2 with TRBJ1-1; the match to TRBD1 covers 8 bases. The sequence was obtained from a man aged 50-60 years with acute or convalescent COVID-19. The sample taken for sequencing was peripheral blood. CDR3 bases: TGTGCCAGCAGCTTTACAGGGGGGATAGCCACTGAAGCTTTCTTT. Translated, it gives CASSFTGGIATEAFF.